Shown below are 3 T cell receptor beta chains from a single sample sequenced in a study of blood T cell repertoires in COVID-19. Some clones are missing from TCRdb's copy, which holds only in-frame ones; the method was immunoSEQ multiplex PCR. The data show 350,000 to 550,000 clones, 87% seen once. The sequencing input was PBMCs or T cells enriched from blood (not recorded which). The origin of the receptors is a woman between 18 and 29 years old with acute COVID-19.

This rearrangement joins TRBV4-1 to TRBJ2-1; TRBD2 matches 7 bases. This CDR3 has 16 residues. Trimming at V came to 3 bases and at J to 2 bases, leaving 7 bases not matched to a gene. Germline V lookup: CDR1 MGHRA, CDR2 YSYEKL. CDR3 in amino acids: CASSQSGVNPYNEQFF. CDR3 bases: TGCGCCAGCAGCCAGAGCGGGGTGAATCCCTACAATGAGCAGTTCTTC.

The J gene is TRBJ1-5, the V gene TRBV7-8, with 9 bases that match TRBD1. Per the germline V gene, CDR1 is SGHVS and CDR2 is FQNEAQ. The ends lost 4 bases at V and 0 bases at J; junction bases unmatched: 4. This CDR3 has 16 amino acids. The CDR3 nucleotides read TGTGCCAGCAGCTCATCGGGACAGGGTAGCAATCAGCCCCAGCATTTT. Amino acid sequence: CASSSSGQGSNQPQHF.

In its sample, this clone was seen once. This chain links TRBV27 with TRBJ1-1; D is unresolved. Between the trimmed V and J ends, which lost 5 bases and 3 bases, there was a span of 10 bases. The germline V gene has CDR1 MNHEY and CDR2 SMNVEV (reference sequence). The CDR3 length is 13 residues. Here the CDR3 reads CASSLKADTEAFF. Written as DNA, the CDR3 is TGTGCCAGCAGTCTGAAGGCGGACACTGAAGCTTTCTTT.